What follows are 10 T cell receptor beta chains derived from one specimen sequenced in a study of CD8 T cells in ankylosing spondylitis (dated by TCRdb to 2015 to 2018). Beyond this particular receptor, the publication reports: A TCR beta motif made up of 7 to 9 highly homologous amino acid variants appeared to be characteristic of blood from ankylosing spondylitis patients.

For these TCRs, the target antigens are not known. The library came from 5' RACE. The sample was run on an Illumina HiSeq 2500. The public reads were reanalyzed by TCRdb: fastp trimming at Q25, MiXCR alignment, in-frame beta chains only. Each record represents a unique CDR3 protein, reported with the most common genes and DNA among its rows. This sample comprises around 480,000 distinct CDR3 sequences, more than 15% of them detected only once. Approximately 0.97% of the sample goes to the ten largest clones. Material for sequencing was blood, either unsorted or a sorted T cell fraction (not recorded which). These receptors were collected from a male donor with ankylosing spondylitis.

This clonotype has a handful of counts. The chain employs TRBV29-1 and TRBJ1-1, with D uncertain. The CDR3 runs to 10 residues. The V gene lost 4 bases and the J gene lost 7 bases, with 7 bases spanning the gap. Germline CDR1 and CDR2: SQVTM and ANQGSEA. Here the CDR3 reads CSVGDVEAFF. DNA of the CDR3: TGCAGCGTTGGTGACGTTGAAGCTTTCTTT.

The genes are TRBV30 and TRBJ2-1; TRBD2 agrees at 11 bases. The germline CDR1 and CDR2 sequences are GTSNPN and SVGIG (reference sequence). The V and J ends lost 0 bases and 0 bases, in that order; junction bases with no gene match: 4. The CDR3 runs 17 residues. This CDR3 reads CAWSVRLAGTSYNEQFF. DNA of the CDR3: TGTGCCTGGAGTGTACGACTAGCGGGAACCTCCTACAATGAGCAGTTCTTC.

The gene calls are TRBV6-1 and TRBJ2-7, with D perhaps matching TRBD1 (6 bases). The CDR3 contains 13 residues. The V end was cut by 6 bases, the J end by 1 base, with 10 bases between. The germline CDR1 and CDR2 sequences are MNHNS and SASEGT. The CDR3 DNA reads as TGTGCCAGCAGGGGAACAGGGTCCTACGAGCAGTACTTC. This encodes CASRGTGSYEQYF.

The chain joins TRBV19 to TRBJ2-1, with 8 bases aligning to TRBD1. Germline V gives CDR1 LNHDA, CDR2 SQIVND (reference sequence). The CDR3 has 15 amino acids. With V trimmed by 10 bases and J by 2 bases, 10 bases remained unmatched. The CDR3 protein is CATSGGQGPYNEQFF. The DNA for the CDR3 is TGTGCCACTTCCGGCGGACAGGGTCCCTACAATGAGCAGTTCTTC.

The V and J genes are TRBV28 and TRBJ2-1; TRBD1 agrees at 7 bases. The CDR3 has 15 amino acids. V dropped 1 base and J dropped 7; count of bases not matched to a gene: 7. Germline CDR1 reads MDHEN; CDR2 reads SYDVKM. The CDR3 DNA reads as TGTGCCAGCAGTTTATCATACCCCAGGGGGAATGAGCAGTTCTTC. This translates into CASSLSYPRGNEQFF.

The chain combines TRBV6-1 with TRBJ1-1; weak D call: TRBD1 (5 bases). CDR1 is MNHNS, CDR2 SASEGT, per germline. There are 14 residues in the CDR3. The V and J ends lost 6 bases and 5 bases respectively, with 16 bases between them. The CDR3 sequence is CASSPKIDRTEAFF. The CDR3 bases are TGTGCCAGCAGCCCTAAAATCGACAGAACTGAAGCTTTCTTT.

This chain uses TRBV6-2 or TRBV6-3 with TRBJ2-7, with 8 nucleotides matching TRBD2. The germline gives CDR1 MNHEY, CDR2 SVGEGT. The CDR3 totals 17 residues. Trimming cost V 2 bases and J 1 base; bases outside gene matches: 10. CDR3 protein: CASSYPTGRVPSYEQYF. CDR3 in DNA: TGTGCCAGCAGTTACCCGACCGGGAGGGTTCCATCCTACGAGCAGTACTTC.

This clonotype turned up a few times. The rearrangement joins TRBV18 to TRBJ2-1; possibly TRBD2 for D (5 bases). Trimming shortened V by 2 bases and J by 9 bases, and 8 bases separated the two germline ends. The germline V gene encodes CDR1 KGHSH and CDR2 LQKENI. This CDR3 is 12 amino acids long. The CDR3 here is CASSPGLSEQFF. Here the CDR3 DNA reads TGTGCCAGCTCACCAGGACTTTCTGAGCAGTTCTTC.

This clonotype was detected a few times. For the CDR3, the DNA is TGTGCCAGCAGCCCCGATTTTGGACAGCGGGCTTGGAACACTGAAGCTTTCTTT. Encoded protein: CASSPDFGQRAWNTEAFF. The chain employs TRBV11-1 and TRBJ1-1, with D maybe TRBD1 (6 bases). V was clipped by 5 bases and J by 1 base, with 23 bases between them. Germline CDR1 is SGHAT and CDR2 is FQDESV (reference sequence). The CDR3 runs to 18 residues.

This clonotype was observed a few times. V and J are TRBV20-1 and TRBJ2-6; D uncertain. The CDR3 covers 18 residues. V was pared by 3 bases and J by 0 bases, with 18 bases between. Germline CDR1 DFQATT, CDR2 SNEGSKA (reference sequence). As DNA, the CDR3 is TGCAGTGCTAGGACCCCGGGCCCCCTGGCCTCTGGGGCCAACGTCCTGACTTTC. It codes for CSARTPGPLASGANVLTF.